Below, 9 T cell receptor beta chains from the same sample are listed, as sequenced in a study of T cells in women clearing cervical HPV infection. The data were produced by immunoSEQ multiplex PCR, yet TCRdb's version contains in-frame clones alone and is incomplete. Its clone listing holds 25,000 to 35,000 clones. Specimen: blood buffy coat. Source of these receptors: a woman between 18 and 70 years old with a cervical HPV16 infection that either progressed to CIN3+ or cleared (not recorded which).

About this clone itself: The read falls 3 residues short of the CDR3 end, and the missing part is taken from the germline J gene. V gene TRBV7-2 combines with J gene TRBJ1-2; D may be TRBD1 (6 bases). The CDR3 is 14 residues long. The germline V gene has CDR1 SGHTA and CDR2 FQGNSA. CDR3: CASTSRTATYDYTF. CDR3 bases read: TGTGCCAGCACCTCCCGGACAGCCACCTACGAC. Combining the CDR3 with reference TRBV7-2 and TRBJ1-2 gives the whole variable domain GAGVSQSPSNKVTEKGKDVELRCDPISGHTALYWYRQSLGQGLEFLIYFQGNSAPDKSGLPSDRFSAERTGGSVSTLTIQRTQQEDSAVYLCASTSRTATYDYTFGSGTRLTVV.

In the case of this clone: The read falls 3 residues short of the CDR3 end, and the missing part is taken from the germline J gene. V is TRBV14 and J is TRBJ2-5, with unresolved D. Trimming shortened V by 4 bases and J by 2 bases, and 8 bases separated the two germline ends. The germline V gene has CDR1 SGHDN and CDR2 FVKESK. This CDR3 spans 13 amino acids. The sequenced part of the CDR3 DNA is TGTGCCAGCAGCCGCGACTTACAAGAGACC. As protein: CASSRDLQET. The full CDR3 is CASSRDLQETQYF.

This CDR3 reads CASSLLAQGANEQYF. The covered CDR3 bases are TGTGCCAGTAGTCTCTTGGCCCAGGGGGCCAACGAG. The rearrangement joins TRBV19 to TRBJ2-7; 8 positions agree with TRBD1. The read is 3 residues too short to cover the CDR3 end, so that end is filled in from the germline J gene. The CDR3 has 15 residues. Germline trimming cut 5 bases from V and 5 bases from J; bases unmatched to any gene: 11. The germline V gene has CDR1 LNHDA and CDR2 SQIVND (reference sequence).

A word on this clone: The missing CDR3 end, 3 residues past where the read stops, is filled in from the germline J gene. The V and J genes are TRBV6-1 and TRBJ1-2; 7 bases agree with TRBD1. Per germline, CDR1 MNHNS and CDR2 SASEGT. This CDR3 contains 16 residues. The sequenced CDR3 bases are TGTGCCAGCAGTGAAGTGACAGGGTCGAGCACAGATACC. This gives the protein CASSEVTGSSTDT. The full CDR3 sequence reads CASSEVTGSSTDTYTF.

As regards this clone: Coverage ceases 3 residues before the CDR3 finishes, and the germline J gene fills in the end. The chain combines TRBV6-1 with TRBJ2-7; TRBD1 or TRBD2 may be the D gene (6 bases each). The V gene lost 4 bases and the J gene lost 0 bases, with 13 bases spanning the gap. The CDR3 consists of 15 residues. The germline CDR1 and CDR2 sequences are MNHNS and SASEGT. The CDR3 region is CASSGGTWNSYEQYF. The part of the CDR3 DNA that was read is TGTGCCAGCAGTGGCGGGACATGGAACTCCTACGAG.

The sequenced CDR3 bases are TGCGCCAGCAGCTTGGACGCGGGGCCTGGGGCCAACGTC. This translates into CASSLDAGPGANV. The full CDR3 sequence reads CASSLDAGPGANVLTF. V and J are TRBV5-1 and TRBJ2-6, with TRBD2 as a possible D gene (6 bases). The read halts 3 residues ahead of the CDR3 end, with the missing end drawn from the germline J gene. Germline V gives CDR1 SGHRS, CDR2 YFSETQ. This CDR3 comprises 16 residues. V lost 0 bases and J 2 bases, leaving 9 bases between the germline ends.

Comments on this clone: The read stops 3 residues short of the end of the CDR3; the missing end is completed from the germline J gene. This chain links TRBV19 with TRBJ1-2; 8 positions agree with TRBD1. V shed 5 bases, J shed 4 bases, and the junction held 9 bases outside the gene matches. Germline values: CDR1 LNHDA, CDR2 SQIVND (reference sequence). The CDR3 spans 15 residues. CDR3 residues: CASSFQGAGSYGYTF. The covered CDR3 bases are TGTGCCAGTAGTTTCCAGGGGGCTGGGAGCTATGGC. Drawing the rest from reference TRBV19 and TRBJ1-2, the complete variable domain is DGGITQSPKYLFRKEGQNVTLSCEQNLNHDAMYWYRQDPGQGLRLIYYSQIVNDFQKGDIAEGYSVSREKKESFPLTVTSAQKNPTAFYLCASSFQGAGSYGYTFGSGTRLTVV.

Its frequency marks this clone as medium-sized. The CDR3 extends 3 residues past the end of the read, so its final part is completed from the germline J gene. The chain uses TRBV7-9 and TRBJ2-3; maybe TRBD1 (6 bases). Germline CDR1 is SEHNR and CDR2 is FQNEAQ (reference sequence). V lost 5 bases, J lost 3 bases, and 15 bases lay in between. This CDR3 region has 15 residues. The CDR3 spells CASSLILGATDTQYF. The part of the CDR3 DNA that was read is TGTGCCAGCAGCCTAATCTTGGGGGCTACAGATACG.

A remark on this clone: The CDR3 is cut off 3 residues early in the read; its end comes from the germline J gene. V usage is TRBV7-3 and J usage is TRBJ2-1; 12 bases line up with TRBD2. Germline loops: CDR1 SGHTA, CDR2 FQGTGA. V shed 3 bases and J 5 bases; nucleotides not matched to a gene: 11. This CDR3 has 18 residues. The CDR3 protein is CASSFLASGRAADNEQFF. The covered CDR3 bases are TGTGCCAGCAGCTTCCTTGCTAGCGGGAGGGCCGCGGACAATGAG.